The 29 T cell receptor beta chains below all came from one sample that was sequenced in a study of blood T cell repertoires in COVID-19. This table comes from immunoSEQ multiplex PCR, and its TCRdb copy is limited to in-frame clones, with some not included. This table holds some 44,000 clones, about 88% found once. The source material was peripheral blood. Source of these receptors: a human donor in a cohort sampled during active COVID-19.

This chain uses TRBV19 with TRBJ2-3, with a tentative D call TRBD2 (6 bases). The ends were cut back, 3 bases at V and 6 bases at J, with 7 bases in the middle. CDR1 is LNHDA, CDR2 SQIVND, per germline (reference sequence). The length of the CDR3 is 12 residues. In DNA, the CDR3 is TGTGCCAGTAGTATGCGGGGTGATACGCAGTATTTT. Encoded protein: CASSMRGDTQYF.

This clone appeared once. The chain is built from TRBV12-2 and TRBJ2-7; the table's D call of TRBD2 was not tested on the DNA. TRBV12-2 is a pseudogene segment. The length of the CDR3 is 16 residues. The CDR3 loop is CASRLAGVKGGDEQYF. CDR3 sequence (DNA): TGTGCAAGTCGCTTAGCCGGGGTCAAGGGAGGGGACGAGCAGTACTTC.

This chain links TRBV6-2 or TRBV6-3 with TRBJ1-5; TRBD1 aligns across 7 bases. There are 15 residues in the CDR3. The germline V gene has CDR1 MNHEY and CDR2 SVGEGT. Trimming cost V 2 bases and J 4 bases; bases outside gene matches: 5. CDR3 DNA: TGTGCCAGCAGTTACGAATCAGGGGGAAATCAGCCCCAGCATTTT. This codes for CASSYESGGNQPQHF.

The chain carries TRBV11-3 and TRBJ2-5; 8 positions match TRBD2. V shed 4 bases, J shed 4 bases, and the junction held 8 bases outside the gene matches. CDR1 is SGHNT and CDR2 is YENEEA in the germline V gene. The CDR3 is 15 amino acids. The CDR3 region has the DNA TGTGCCAGCAGCTCACTAGCGGAGGGTATAGAGACCCAGTACTTC. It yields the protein CASSSLAEGIETQYF.

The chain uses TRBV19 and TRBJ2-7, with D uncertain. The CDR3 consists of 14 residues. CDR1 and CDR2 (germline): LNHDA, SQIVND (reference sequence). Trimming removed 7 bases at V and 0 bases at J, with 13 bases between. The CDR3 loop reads CASKSRRSSYEQYF. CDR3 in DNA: TGTGCCAGTAAGTCGAGAAGGAGCTCCTACGAGCAGTACTTC. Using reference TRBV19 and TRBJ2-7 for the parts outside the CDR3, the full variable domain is DGGITQSPKYLFRKEGQNVTLSCEQNLNHDAMYWYRQDPGQGLRLIYYSQIVNDFQKGDIAEGYSVSREKKESFPLTVTSAQKNPTAFYLCASKSRRSSYEQYFGPGTRLTVT.

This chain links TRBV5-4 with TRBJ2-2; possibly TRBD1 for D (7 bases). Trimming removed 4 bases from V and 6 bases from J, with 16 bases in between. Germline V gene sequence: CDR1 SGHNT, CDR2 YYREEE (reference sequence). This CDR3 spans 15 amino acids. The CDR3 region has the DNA TGTGCCAGCAGCATTTGGACAGGAGGGGCCGGGGAGCTGTTTTTT. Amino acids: CASSIWTGGAGELFF.

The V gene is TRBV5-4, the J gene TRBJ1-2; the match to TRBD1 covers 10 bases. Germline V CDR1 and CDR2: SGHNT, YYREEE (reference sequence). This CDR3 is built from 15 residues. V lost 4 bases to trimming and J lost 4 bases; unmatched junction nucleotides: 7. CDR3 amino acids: CASSRDRGPFYGYTF. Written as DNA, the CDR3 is TGTGCCAGCAGCCGGGACAGGGGTCCCTTCTATGGCTACACCTTC.

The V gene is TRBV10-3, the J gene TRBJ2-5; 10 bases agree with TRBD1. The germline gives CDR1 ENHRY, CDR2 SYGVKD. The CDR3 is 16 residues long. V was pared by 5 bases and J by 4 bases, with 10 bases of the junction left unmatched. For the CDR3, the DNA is TGTGCCATCAGTAAGGGACAGGGGCCTCCGTTAGAGACCCAGTACTTC. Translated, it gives CAISKGQGPPLETQYF.

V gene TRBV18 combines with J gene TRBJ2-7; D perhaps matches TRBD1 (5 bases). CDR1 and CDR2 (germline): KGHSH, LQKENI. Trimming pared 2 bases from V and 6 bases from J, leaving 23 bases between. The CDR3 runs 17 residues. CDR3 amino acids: CASSPVLSQGSISEQYF. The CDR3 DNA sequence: TGTGCCAGCTCACCAGTCTTAAGCCAGGGATCGATCTCCGAGCAGTACTTC.

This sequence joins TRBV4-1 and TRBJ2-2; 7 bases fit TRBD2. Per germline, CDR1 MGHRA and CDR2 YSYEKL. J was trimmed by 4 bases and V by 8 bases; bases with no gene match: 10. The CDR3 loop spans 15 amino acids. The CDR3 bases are TGCGCCAGCGCGCCGGGACTACAAATCACCGGGGAGCTGTTTTTT. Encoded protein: CASAPGLQITGELFF.

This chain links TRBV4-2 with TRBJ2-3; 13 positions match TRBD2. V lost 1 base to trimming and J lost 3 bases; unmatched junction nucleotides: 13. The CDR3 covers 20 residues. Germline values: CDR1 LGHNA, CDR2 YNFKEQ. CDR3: CASSQASAKLAGGVTDTQYF. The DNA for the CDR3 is TGTGCCAGCAGCCAAGCATCAGCCAAACTAGCGGGGGGGGTAACAGATACGCAGTATTTT.

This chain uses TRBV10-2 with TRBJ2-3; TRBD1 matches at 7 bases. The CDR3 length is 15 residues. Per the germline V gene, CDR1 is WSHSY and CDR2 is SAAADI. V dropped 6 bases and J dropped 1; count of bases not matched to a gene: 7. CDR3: CASRPGTEGTDTQYF. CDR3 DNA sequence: TGCGCCAGCAGACCCGGGACAGAAGGCACAGATACGCAGTATTTT.

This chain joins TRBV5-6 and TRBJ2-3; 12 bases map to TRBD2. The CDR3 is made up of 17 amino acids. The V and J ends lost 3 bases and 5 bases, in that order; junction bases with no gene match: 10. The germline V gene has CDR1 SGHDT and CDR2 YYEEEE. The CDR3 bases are TGTGCCAGCAGCTCGAACTTACTAGCGGGGGGAATAGATACGCAGTATTTT. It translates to CASSSNLLAGGIDTQYF.

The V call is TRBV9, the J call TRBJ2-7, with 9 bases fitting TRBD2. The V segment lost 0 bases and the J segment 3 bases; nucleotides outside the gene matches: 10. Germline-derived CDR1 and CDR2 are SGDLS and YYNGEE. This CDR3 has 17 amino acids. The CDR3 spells CASSVGTGGGAGYEQYF. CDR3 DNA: TGTGCCAGCAGCGTAGGCACCGGCGGGGGGGCGGGCTACGAGCAGTACTTC.

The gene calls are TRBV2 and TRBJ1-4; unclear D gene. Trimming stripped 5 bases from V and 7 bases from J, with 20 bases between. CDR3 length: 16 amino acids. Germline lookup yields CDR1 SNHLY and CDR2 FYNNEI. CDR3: CASSNTIAASGEKLFF. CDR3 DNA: TGTGCCAGCAGTAATACCATAGCGGCTAGTGGTGAAAAACTGTTTTTT.

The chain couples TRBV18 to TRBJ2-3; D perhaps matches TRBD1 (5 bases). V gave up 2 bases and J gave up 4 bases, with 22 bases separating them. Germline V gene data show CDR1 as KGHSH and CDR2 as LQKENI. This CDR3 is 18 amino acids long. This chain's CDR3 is CASSPGDTIIDRSDTQYF. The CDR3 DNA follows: TGTGCCAGCTCACCAGGAGACACAATAATAGACAGATCAGATACGCAGTATTTT.

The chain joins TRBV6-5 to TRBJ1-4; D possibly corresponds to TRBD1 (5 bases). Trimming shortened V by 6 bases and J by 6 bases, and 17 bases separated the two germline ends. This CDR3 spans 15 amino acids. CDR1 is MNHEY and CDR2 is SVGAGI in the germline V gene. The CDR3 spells CASRRMDRGDEKLFF. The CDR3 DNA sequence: TGTGCCAGCAGACGCATGGACCGGGGGGATGAAAAACTGTTTTTT.

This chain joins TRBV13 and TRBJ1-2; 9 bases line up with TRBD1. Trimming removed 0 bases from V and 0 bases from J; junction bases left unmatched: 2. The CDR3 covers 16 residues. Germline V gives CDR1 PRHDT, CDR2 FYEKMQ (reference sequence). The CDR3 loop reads CASSLGTGGANYGYTF. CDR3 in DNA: TGTGCCAGCAGCTTAGGGACAGGGGGTGCTAACTATGGCTACACCTTC.

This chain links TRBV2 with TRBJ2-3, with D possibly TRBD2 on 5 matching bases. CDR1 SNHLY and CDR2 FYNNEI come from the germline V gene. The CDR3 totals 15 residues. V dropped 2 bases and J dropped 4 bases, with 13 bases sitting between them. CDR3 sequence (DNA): TGTGCCAGCAGTGAAAGGCAGCGGCTCGCAGATACGCAGTATTTT. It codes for CASSERQRLADTQYF.

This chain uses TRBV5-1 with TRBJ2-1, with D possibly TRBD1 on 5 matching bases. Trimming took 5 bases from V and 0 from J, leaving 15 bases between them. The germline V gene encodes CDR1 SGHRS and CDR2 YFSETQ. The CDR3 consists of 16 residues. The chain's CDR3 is CASSRKTGYSYNEQFF. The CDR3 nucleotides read TGCGCCAGCAGTCGGAAAACAGGCTACTCCTACAATGAGCAGTTCTTC.

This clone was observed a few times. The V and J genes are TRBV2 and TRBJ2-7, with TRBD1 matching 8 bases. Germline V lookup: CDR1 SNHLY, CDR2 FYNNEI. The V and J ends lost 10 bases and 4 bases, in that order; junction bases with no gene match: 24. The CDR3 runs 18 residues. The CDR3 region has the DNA TGTGCCACCAGCCCCCCCGGACAGGGAGGTATGGTCACTTACGAGCAGTACTTC. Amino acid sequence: CATSPPGQGGMVTYEQYF.

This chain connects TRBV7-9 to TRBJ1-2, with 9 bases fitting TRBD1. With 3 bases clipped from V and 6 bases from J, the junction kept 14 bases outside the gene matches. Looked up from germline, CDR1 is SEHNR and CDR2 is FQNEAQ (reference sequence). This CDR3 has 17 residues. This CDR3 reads CASSFPDRGFKINGYTF. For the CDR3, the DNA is TGTGCCAGCAGCTTTCCGGACAGGGGTTTTAAAATTAATGGCTACACCTTC.

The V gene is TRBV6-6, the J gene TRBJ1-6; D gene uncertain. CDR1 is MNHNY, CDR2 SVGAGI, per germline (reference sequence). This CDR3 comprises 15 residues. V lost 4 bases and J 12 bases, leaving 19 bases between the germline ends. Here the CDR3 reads CASSSEGVAIVPLHF. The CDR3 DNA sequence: TGTGCCAGCAGTTCCGAGGGTGTTGCGATAGTACCCCTCCACTTT.

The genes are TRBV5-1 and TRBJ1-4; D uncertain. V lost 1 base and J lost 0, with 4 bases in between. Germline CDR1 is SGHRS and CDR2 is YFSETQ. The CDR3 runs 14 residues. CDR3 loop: CASSLTATNEKLFF. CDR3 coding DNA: TGCGCCAGCAGCTTGACGGCAACTAATGAAAAACTGTTTTTT.

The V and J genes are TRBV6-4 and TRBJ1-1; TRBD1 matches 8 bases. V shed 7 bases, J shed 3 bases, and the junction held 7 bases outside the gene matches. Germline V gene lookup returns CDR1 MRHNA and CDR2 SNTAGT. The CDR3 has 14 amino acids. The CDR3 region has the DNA TGTGCCAGCAAGCGGGACAGGAGGGACACTGAAGCTTTCTTT. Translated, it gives CASKRDRRDTEAFF.

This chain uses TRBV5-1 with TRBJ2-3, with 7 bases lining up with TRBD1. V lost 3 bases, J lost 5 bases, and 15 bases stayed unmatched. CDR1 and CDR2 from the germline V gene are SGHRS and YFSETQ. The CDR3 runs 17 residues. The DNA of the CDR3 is TGCGCCAGCAGCTGGGGGACAGTAGGGAGAATAAAAGATACGCAGTATTTT. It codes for CASSWGTVGRIKDTQYF.

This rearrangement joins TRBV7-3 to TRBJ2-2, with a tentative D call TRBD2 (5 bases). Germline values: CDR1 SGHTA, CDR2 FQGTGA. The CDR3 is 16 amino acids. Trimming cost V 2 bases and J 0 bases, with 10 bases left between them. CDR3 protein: CASSLAGKANTGELFF. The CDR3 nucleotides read TGTGCCAGCAGCTTAGCGGGCAAAGCGAACACCGGGGAGCTGTTTTTT. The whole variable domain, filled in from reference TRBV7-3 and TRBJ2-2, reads GAGVSQTPSNKVTEKGKYVELRCDPISGHTALYWYRQSLGQGPEFLIYFQGTGAADDSGLPNDRFFAVRPEGSVSTLKIQRTERGDSAVYLCASSLAGKANTGELFFGEGSRLTVL.

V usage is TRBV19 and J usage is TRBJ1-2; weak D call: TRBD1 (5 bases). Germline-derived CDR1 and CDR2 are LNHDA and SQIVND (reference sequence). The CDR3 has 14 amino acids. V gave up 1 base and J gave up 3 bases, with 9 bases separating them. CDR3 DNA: TGTGCCAGTAGTATAGCCAAAGGGGACTATGGCTACACCTTC. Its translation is CASSIAKGDYGYTF. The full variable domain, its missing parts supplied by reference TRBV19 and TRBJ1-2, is DGGITQSPKYLFRKEGQNVTLSCEQNLNHDAMYWYRQDPGQGLRLIYYSQIVNDFQKGDIAEGYSVSREKKESFPLTVTSAQKNPTAFYLCASSIAKGDYGYTFGSGTRLTVV.

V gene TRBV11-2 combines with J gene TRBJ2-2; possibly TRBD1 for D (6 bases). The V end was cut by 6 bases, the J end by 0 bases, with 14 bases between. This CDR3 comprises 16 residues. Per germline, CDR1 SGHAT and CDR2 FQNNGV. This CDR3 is CASRPDRLANTGELFF. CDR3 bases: TGTGCCAGCAGACCCGACAGGCTGGCGAACACCGGGGAGCTGTTTTTT. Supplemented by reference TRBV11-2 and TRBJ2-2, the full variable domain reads EAGVAQSPRYKIIEKRQSVAFWCNPISGHATLYWYQQILGQGPKLLIQFQNNGVVDDSQLPKDRFSAERLKGVDSTLKIQPAKLEDSAVYLCASRPDRLANTGELFFGEGSRLTVL.